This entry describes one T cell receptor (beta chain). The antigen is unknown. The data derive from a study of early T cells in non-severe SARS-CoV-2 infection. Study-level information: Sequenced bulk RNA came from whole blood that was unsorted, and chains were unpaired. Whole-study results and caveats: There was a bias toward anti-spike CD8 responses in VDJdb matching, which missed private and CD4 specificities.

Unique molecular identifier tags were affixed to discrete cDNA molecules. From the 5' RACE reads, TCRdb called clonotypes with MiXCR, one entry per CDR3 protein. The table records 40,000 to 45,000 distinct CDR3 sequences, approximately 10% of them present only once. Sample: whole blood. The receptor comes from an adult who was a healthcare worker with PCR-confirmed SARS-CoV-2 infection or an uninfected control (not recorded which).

The CDR3 DNA sequence: TGTGCCATCAGGAAAACCGGGACAGATAGCTCTGGGGCCAACGTCCTGACTTTC. Translated, it gives CAIRKTGTDSSGANVLTF. The rearrangement joins TRBV10-3 to TRBJ2-6, with TRBD1 matching over 7 bases. The CDR3 totals 18 residues. With 6 bases clipped from V and 0 bases from J, the junction kept 11 bases outside the gene matches. Germline V lookup: CDR1 ENHRY, CDR2 SYGVKD.